Listed here are 20 T cell receptor beta chains from one sample, sequenced in a study of regulatory T cells in long-lasting Graves disease. Specified time point: newly diagnosed GD, antithyroid drugs for less than 3 months. There was RNA extracted from PBMCs, and the TCR library was made from it. With iRepertoire HTBI primers and Arm-PCR of CDR3 regions, TCR beta libraries were built. TCRdb ran MiXCR on the multiplex PCR reads and lists one entry per CDR3 protein. Counted here are over 500,000 distinct CDR3 sequences, 16% occurring once; the ten biggest clones make up about 20%. This same sample was also part of a study on T cells in Graves' hyperthyroidism and ophthalmopathy.

Sequenced material: peripheral blood mononuclear cells (PBMCs), taken at new diagnosis, from a patient treated with antithyroid drugs. These TCRs come from a woman younger than 45 with Graves disease.

This sequence joins TRBV10-1 and TRBJ2-2; unclear D gene. The germline V gene has CDR1 WNHNN and CDR2 SYGVQD (reference sequence). The CDR3 extends over 13 amino acids. Deletions cut 4 bases from V and 3 bases from J, with 6 bases between. This CDR3 is CASSAPYTGELFF. In nucleotides, the CDR3 is TGCGCCAGCAGTGCCCCTTACACCGGGGAGCTGTTTTTT.

This clonotype was recorded many times. The V call is TRBV6-1, the J call TRBJ2-3, with 15 bases lining up with TRBD2. Per the germline V gene, CDR1 is MNHNS and CDR2 is SASEGT. This CDR3 region has 15 residues. Losses at the gene ends were 6 bases for V and 5 bases for J; bases not matched to a gene: 3. The CDR3 here is CASRGLAGGEDTQYF. In DNA, the CDR3 is TGTGCCAGCAGGGGACTAGCGGGAGGTGAAGATACGCAGTATTTT.

The genes are TRBV19 and TRBJ1-1; D call uncertain. The CDR3 loop spans 14 amino acids. Trimming took off 5 bases at V and 3 bases at J, with 13 bases between the two ends. CDR1 LNHDA and CDR2 SQIVND come from the germline V gene (reference sequence). The CDR3 protein is CASSDVQIHTEAFF. In DNA form, the CDR3 reads TGTGCCAGTAGTGACGTGCAAATTCACACTGAAGCTTTCTTT.

The rearrangement joins TRBV19 to TRBJ2-4; maybe TRBD2 (7 bases). This CDR3 spans 15 amino acids. Germline loops: CDR1 LNHDA, CDR2 SQIVND (reference sequence). V was trimmed by 8 bases and J by 0 bases, leaving 14 bases between them. CDR3 amino acids: CASQSGGLAKNIQYF. In DNA form, the CDR3 reads TGTGCCAGTCAATCGGGGGGCTTAGCCAAAAACATTCAGTACTTC.

This rearrangement joins TRBV6-2 or TRBV6-3 to TRBJ2-5; a possible D gene is TRBD1 (5 bases). CDR1 and CDR2 (germline): MNHEY, SVGEGT. V gave up 0 bases and J gave up 5 bases, with 10 bases separating them. This CDR3 has 14 amino acids. This CDR3 is CASSYSSGSETQYF. In nucleotides, the CDR3 is TGTGCCAGCAGTTACTCTTCAGGGTCGGAGACCCAGTACTTC.

The sample holds many counts of this clonotype. The V call is TRBV4-1, the J call TRBJ1-5; TRBD1 might be the D (6 bases). The CDR3 has 15 residues. Between the trimmed V and J ends, which lost 4 bases and 3 bases, there was a span of 13 bases. The germline V gene has CDR1 MGHRA and CDR2 YSYEKL. This chain's CDR3 is CASSLGRGDNQPQHF. CDR3 in DNA: TGCGCCAGCAGCCTCGGTAGGGGGGACAATCAGCCCCAGCATTTT.

In its sample, this clonotype was seen a few times. The V gene is TRBV19, the J gene TRBJ2-1, with D tentatively TRBD2 (5 bases). The CDR3 totals 13 residues. Germline V gene data show CDR1 as LNHDA and CDR2 as SQIVND (reference sequence). V was shortened by 4 bases and J by 7 bases, with 11 bases between the two germline ends. The CDR3 DNA reads TGTGCCAGTAGTACCTGGACTGTTAATGAGCAGTTCTTC. It translates to CASSTWTVNEQFF.

This CDR3 is CASSLRTVQKGYTF. CDR3 bases: TGCGCCAGCAGCCTCAGGACAGTTCAAAAAGGCTACACCTTC. The rearrangement uses TRBV4-1 and TRBJ1-2; D perhaps matches TRBD1 (6 bases). The V gene's germline CDR1 is MGHRA and CDR2 YSYEKL. Trimming removed 4 bases from V and 8 bases from J, with 17 bases in between. The CDR3 is 14 residues long.

The J gene is TRBJ2-7, the V gene TRBV18; the match to TRBD1 covers 7 bases. CDR1 and CDR2 (germline): KGHSH, LQKENI. The CDR3 totals 16 residues. After removal of 3 bases from V and 3 bases from J, the junction contained 11 bases not matched to a gene. In DNA, the CDR3 is TGTGCCAGCTCACCGATGACAGGGACAGTCCTCTACGAGCAGTACTTC. Translated: CASSPMTGTVLYEQYF.

Note on this clonotype: It may be a read error: a sequence one base away is much more abundant. The V gene is TRBV12-3 or TRBV12-4, the J gene TRBJ2-4; D is possibly TRBD1 (5 bases). The J call may be mistaken, given a closer DNA end match to TRBJ2-1. CDR3 length: 16 residues. The CDR3 loop is CASSAVGKGRGNGQFF. CDR3 nucleotide sequence: TGTGCCAGCAGTGCCGTTGGGAAGGGGCGTGGTAATGGGCAGTTCTTC.

V and J are TRBV7-8 and TRBJ2-3; 16 nucleotides align to TRBD2. Looked up from germline, CDR1 is SGHVS and CDR2 is FQNEAQ. V was clipped by 5 bases and J by 5 bases; unmatched bases: 7. This CDR3 is 17 amino acids long. The CDR3 protein is CASSQRGTSGREDTQYF. The CDR3 DNA reads TGTGCCAGCAGCCAACGTGGGACTAGCGGGAGGGAAGATACGCAGTATTTT.

This clonotype has ten or more counts. The V gene is TRBV7-9, the J gene TRBJ2-7, with D uncertain. V lost 3 bases to trimming and J lost 3 bases, with 9 bases between them. Per the germline V gene, CDR1 is SEHNR and CDR2 is FQNEAQ (reference sequence). This CDR3 comprises 13 residues. The chain's CDR3 is CASSFPPNYEQYF. For the CDR3, the DNA is TGTGCCAGCAGCTTCCCCCCGAACTACGAGCAGTACTTC.

This chain uses TRBV6-4 with TRBJ2-2; D remains unclear. Germline V lookup: CDR1 MRHNA, CDR2 SNTAGT. The CDR3 loop spans 13 amino acids. Trimming removed 0 bases from V and 6 bases from J, with 5 bases in between. The CDR3 DNA reads as TGTGCCAGCAGTGACTCGCGCCCCGGGGAGCTGTTTTTT. Translated: CASSDSRPGELFF.

The table lists this clonotype with many counts. V is TRBV14 and J is TRBJ2-5; perhaps TRBD2 as D (5 bases). Germline CDR1 and CDR2: SGHDN and FVKESK. Trimming took off 8 bases at V and 6 bases at J, with 16 bases between the two ends. CDR3 length: 13 residues. CDR3 region: CASSRASTQTQYF. In DNA form, the CDR3 reads TGTGCCAGCTCCCGAGCTAGCACGCAGACCCAGTACTTC.

This chain connects TRBV5-1 to TRBJ2-6, with D possibly being TRBD2 (6 bases). From germline, CDR1 is SGHRS and CDR2 YFSETQ. V shed 3 bases and J shed 2 bases, with 12 bases lying between them. CDR3 size: 16 residues. In DNA, the CDR3 is TGCGCCAGCAGCTCAATGGGGGGTCCTGGGGCCAACGTCCTGACTTTC. Translated, it gives CASSSMGGPGANVLTF.

This clonotype was found many times. This chain links TRBV18 with TRBJ1-4; D unresolved. This CDR3 comprises 12 residues. In germline, CDR1 is KGHSH, CDR2 LQKENI. Trimming left V 3 bases short and J 7 bases short, with 6 bases between. The CDR3 nucleotides read TGTGCCAGCTCACCTCGGGGTGAAAAACTGTTTTTT. It codes for CASSPRGEKLFF.

This chain connects TRBV9 to TRBJ2-3; 9 bases map to TRBD2. The CDR3 is 16 amino acids. The ends lost 0 bases at V and 3 bases at J; junction bases unmatched: 5. Germline CDR1 SGDLS, CDR2 YYNGEE. The CDR3: CASSVGVAGVTDTQYF. DNA for the CDR3: TGTGCCAGCAGCGTAGGGGTAGCGGGAGTAACAGATACGCAGTATTTT.

This clonotype was observed a few times. V usage is TRBV5-4 and J usage is TRBJ2-2; D unresolved. CDR3 length: 14 residues. Germline V CDR1 and CDR2: SGHNT, YYREEE (reference sequence). Trimming cost V 4 bases and J 2 bases, with 9 bases left between them. CDR3 nucleotide sequence: TGTGCCAGCAGCCCACGAAAAAACACCGGGGAGCTGTTTTTT. As protein: CASSPRKNTGELFF.

This clonotype was counted between two and nine times. The genes are TRBV10-2 and TRBJ2-7; D is perhaps TRBD1 (5 bases). The V end was cut by 2 bases, the J end by 3 bases, with 8 bases between. CDR3 length equals 13 residues. Germline CDR1 is WSHSY and CDR2 is SAAADI. The CDR3 DNA sequence: TGCGCCAGCAGTGAGAACAGGATCTACGAGCAGTACTTC. It encodes CASSENRIYEQYF.

This clonotype was observed many times. The chain uses TRBV10-3 and TRBJ1-5; D might be TRBD1 (6 bases). Germline V gene data show CDR1 as ENHRY and CDR2 as SYGVKD. The CDR3 length is 14 residues. Trimming left V 4 bases short and J 4 bases short, with 11 bases between. CDR3 bases: TGTGCCATCAGTGCTCGGGACACAAATCAGCCCCAGCATTTT. It specifies CAISARDTNQPQHF.